Listed here is a single T cell receptor (beta chain). With a constant-region primer and a V-primer adapter, TCRs were subjected to around 18 PCR cycles of amplification. TCRdb reprocessed the reads via MiXCR and lists one record per CDR3 protein. The repertoire has under 60,000 distinct CDR3 sequences, around a third of them found once; the top ten carry around 8%. The data derive from a study of low-dose radiotherapy and immunotherapy resistance in tumors. Study overall: Intravenous administration to patients comprised nivolumab at 240 mg every two weeks and ipilimumab at 1 mg/kg every six weeks.

Time point here: after trial treatment. Treatment meaning: LDRT plus nivolumab, ipilimumab, low-dose cyclophosphamide and aspirin (RACIN trial). Low-dose radiotherapy and low-dose cyclophosphamide, together with aspirin, ipilimumab and nivolumab, were given to donors. Patients qualified if they had advanced solid tumors that lacked tumor-infiltrating lymphocytes. The clonotype comes from a male donor with rectosigmoid adenocarcinoma. This sample comprised PBMCs, obtained after low-dose radiotherapy plus immunotherapy.

CDR3 DNA sequence: TGTGCCAGCAGCTTGGCCTTAAACAATGAGCAGTTCTTC. Translation gives CASSLALNNEQFF. This rearrangement joins TRBV5-6 to TRBJ2-1; D is unresolved. Germline CDR1 reads SGHDT; CDR2 reads YYEEEE. The germline V and J ends were trimmed by 0 bases and 5 bases, with 6 bases remaining between them. The CDR3 totals 13 residues. The complete variable domain, with remaining parts taken from reference TRBV5-6 and TRBJ2-1, reads DAGVTQSPTHLIKTRGQQVTLRCSPKSGHDTVSWYQQALGQGPQFIFQYYEEEERQRGNFPDRFSGHQFPNYSSELNVNALLLGDSALYLCASSLALNNEQFFGPGTRLTVL.